These 6 T cell receptor beta chains share one sample of origin, sequenced in a study of human T cells and chemical hapten exposure (dated by TCRdb to the early 2020s). The sample's time point label, decoded: pre-sensitization, week 0. The label giving this sample's treatment or condition can be read as: therapeutic diphenylcyclopropenone sensitization with weekly scalp DPC. Total RNA was extracted from unfractionated whole blood that had been collected in Tempus Blood RNA tubes. Receptor amplification or capture employed RACE. For sequencing, a NextSeq 500 was employed. TCRdb trimmed the raw reads at Q25, called clones with MiXCR and kept productive beta chains. Records with the same CDR3 protein are collapsed into one entry carrying the most frequent genes and DNA. This sample comprises tens of thousands of distinct CDR3 sequences, about 9.6% of them detected only once. The top ten clones comprise about 9.6% of the sample.

Material: whole blood, obtained in connection with sensitization to the hapten diphenylcyclopropenone (DPC). Receptor source: a woman aged 30 to 39 with alopecia areata. Some clones in this sample may be carry-over from other donors' samples.

This clonotype has only a few counts. This chain joins TRBV7-7 and TRBJ2-1; 12 bases agree with TRBD2. The CDR3 runs to 14 residues. Germline CDR1 SSHAT, CDR2 FNYEAQ (reference sequence). After removal of 5 bases from V and 8 bases from J, the junction contained 4 bases not matched to a gene. The DNA of the CDR3 is TGTGCCAGCAGCCCGACTAGCGGGGGTTATGAGCAGTTCTTC. Residues: CASSPTSGGYEQFF. The entire variable domain, with the rest obtained from reference TRBV7-7 and TRBJ2-1, is as follows: GAGVSQSPRYKVTKRGQDVTLRCDPISSHATLYWYQQALGQGPEFLTYFNYEAQPDKSGLPSDRFSAERPEGSISTLTIQRTEQRDSAMYRCASSPTSGGYEQFFGPGTRLTVL.

This chain connects TRBV20-1 to TRBJ2-7; 12 bases match TRBD1. From germline, CDR1 is DFQATT and CDR2 SNEGSKA (reference sequence). The CDR3 consists of 14 residues. J was trimmed by 4 bases and V by 3 bases; bases with no gene match: 4. This CDR3 reads CSASGTGGCYEQYF. The CDR3, as DNA: TGCAGTGCTAGCGGGACAGGGGGCTGTTACGAGCAGTACTTC.

This clonotype was recorded a few times. The J gene is TRBJ2-3, the V gene TRBV11-2; D possibly corresponds to TRBD2 (6 bases). The CDR3 is made up of 15 amino acids. Germline CDR1 and CDR2: SGHAT and FQNNGV. V lost 7 bases to trimming and J lost 6 bases, with 20 bases between them. The CDR3 DNA is TGTGCCAGCACCCTTGGGGGAGGTCCCATGGATACGCAGTATTTT. It codes for CASTLGGGPMDTQYF.

The chain couples TRBV7-9 to TRBJ2-3, with unresolved D. This CDR3 contains 16 residues. Trimming left V 7 bases short and J 6 bases short, with 23 bases between. Germline CDR1 SEHNR, CDR2 FQNEAQ (reference sequence). CDR3 sequence reads: CASISMTADVWDTQYF. In nucleotides, the CDR3 is TGTGCCAGCATCTCAATGACGGCCGACGTATGGGATACGCAGTATTTT.

The table lists this clonotype with a few counts. This chain uses TRBV4-3 with TRBJ2-3; D remains ambiguous. The V gene lost 0 bases and the J gene lost 2 bases, with 9 bases spanning the gap. The CDR3 runs to 15 residues. CDR1 and CDR2 (germline): LGHNA, YSLEER. The CDR3 DNA follows: TGCGCCAGCAGCCAAGATTTGGGCACCACAGATACGCAGTATTTT. It is translated as CASSQDLGTTDTQYF.

The sample holds many counts of this clonotype. The chain carries TRBV7-8 and TRBJ1-1; D remains ambiguous. Germline loops: CDR1 SGHVS, CDR2 FQNEAQ. V lost 7 bases to trimming and J lost 0 bases, with 15 bases between them. This CDR3 comprises 15 residues. CDR3 bases: TGTGCCAGCACCTCCCCCCCACCAATGAACACTGAAGCTTTCTTT. Residues: CASTSPPPMNTEAFF.